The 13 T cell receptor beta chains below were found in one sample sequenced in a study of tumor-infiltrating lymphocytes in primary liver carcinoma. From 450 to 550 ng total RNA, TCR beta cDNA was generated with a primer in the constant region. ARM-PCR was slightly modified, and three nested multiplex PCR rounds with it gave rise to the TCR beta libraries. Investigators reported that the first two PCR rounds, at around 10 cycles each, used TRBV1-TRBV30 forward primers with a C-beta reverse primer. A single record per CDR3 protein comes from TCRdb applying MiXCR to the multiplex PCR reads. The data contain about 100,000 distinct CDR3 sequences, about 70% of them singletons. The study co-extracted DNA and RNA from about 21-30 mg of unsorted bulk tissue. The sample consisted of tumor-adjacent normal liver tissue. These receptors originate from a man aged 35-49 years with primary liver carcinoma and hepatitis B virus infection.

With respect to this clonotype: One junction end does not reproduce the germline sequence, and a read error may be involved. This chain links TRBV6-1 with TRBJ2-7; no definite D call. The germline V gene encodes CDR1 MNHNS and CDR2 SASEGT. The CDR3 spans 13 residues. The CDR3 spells CTSSLDESYEQHF. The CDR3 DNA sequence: TGTACCAGCAGTCTCGATGAATCCTACGAGCAGCACTTC.

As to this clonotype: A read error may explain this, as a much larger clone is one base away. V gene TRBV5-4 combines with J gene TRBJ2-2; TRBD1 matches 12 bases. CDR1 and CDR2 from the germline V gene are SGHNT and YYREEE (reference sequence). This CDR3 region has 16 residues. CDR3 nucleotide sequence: TGTACCAGCAGCCCGCCGGGACAGGGGGCTACCGGGGAGCTGTTTTTT. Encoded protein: CTSSPPGQGATGELFF.

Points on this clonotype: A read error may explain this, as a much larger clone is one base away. CDR3 in DNA: TGTGCCAGCAGCTTTAGCGGGGGTTGCTACAATGAGCAGTTCTTC. Amino acids: CASSFSGGCYNEQFF. The chain joins TRBV7-9 to TRBJ2-1; 9 positions match TRBD2. Trimming removed 3 bases from V and 3 bases from J; junction bases left unmatched: 3. CDR1 and CDR2 from the germline V gene are SEHNR and FQNEAQ (reference sequence). The CDR3 extends over 15 amino acids.

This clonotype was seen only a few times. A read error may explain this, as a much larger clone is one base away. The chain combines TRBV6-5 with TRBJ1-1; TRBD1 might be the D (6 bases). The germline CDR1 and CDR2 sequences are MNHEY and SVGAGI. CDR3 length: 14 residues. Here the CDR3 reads CASSSSRGDTEALF. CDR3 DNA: TGTGCCAGCAGCTCATCCCGGGGGGACACTGAAGCTCTCTTT.

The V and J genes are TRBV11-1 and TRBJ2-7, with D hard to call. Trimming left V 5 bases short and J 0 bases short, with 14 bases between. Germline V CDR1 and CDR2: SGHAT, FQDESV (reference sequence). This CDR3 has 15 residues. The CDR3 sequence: CASSPSRDSSYEQYF. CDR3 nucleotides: TGTGCCAGCAGCCCATCCCGAGACTCCTCCTACGAGCAGTACTTC.

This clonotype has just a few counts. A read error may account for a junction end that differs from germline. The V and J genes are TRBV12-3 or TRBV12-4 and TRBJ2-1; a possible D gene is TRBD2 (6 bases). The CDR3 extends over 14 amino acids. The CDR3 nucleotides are TGTGCCAGCAGCACCAGGGACTCTGACGGTGAGCAGTCCTTC. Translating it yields CASSTRDSDGEQSF.

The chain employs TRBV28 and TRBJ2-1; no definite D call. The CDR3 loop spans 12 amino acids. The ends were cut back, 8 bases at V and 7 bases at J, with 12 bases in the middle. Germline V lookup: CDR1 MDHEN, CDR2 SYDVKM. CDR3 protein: CASAYGRNEQFF. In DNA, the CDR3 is TGTGCCAGCGCCTACGGGCGAAATGAGCAGTTCTTC.

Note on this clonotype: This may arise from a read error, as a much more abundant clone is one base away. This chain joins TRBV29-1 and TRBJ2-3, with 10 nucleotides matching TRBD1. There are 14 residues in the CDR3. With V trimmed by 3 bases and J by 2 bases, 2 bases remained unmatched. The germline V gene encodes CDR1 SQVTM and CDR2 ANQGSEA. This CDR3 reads CSVEGTGDTDTQYF. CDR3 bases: TGCAGCGTTGAGGGGACAGGGGACACAGATACGCAGTATTTT.

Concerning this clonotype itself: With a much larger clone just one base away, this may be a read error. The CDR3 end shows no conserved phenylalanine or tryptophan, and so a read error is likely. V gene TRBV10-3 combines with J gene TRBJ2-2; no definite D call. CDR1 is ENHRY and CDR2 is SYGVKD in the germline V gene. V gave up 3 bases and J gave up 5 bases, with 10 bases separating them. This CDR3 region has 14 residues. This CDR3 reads CAISDPLGTGELFY. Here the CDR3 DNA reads TGTGCCATCAGTGATCCTCTGGGAACCGGGGAGCTGTTTTAT.

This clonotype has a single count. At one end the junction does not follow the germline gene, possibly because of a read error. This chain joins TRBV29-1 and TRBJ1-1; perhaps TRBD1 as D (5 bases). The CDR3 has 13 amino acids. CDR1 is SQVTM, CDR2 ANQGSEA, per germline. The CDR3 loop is CRVAETDTTEAFF. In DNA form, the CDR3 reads TGCCGCGTTGCCGAGACAGACACCACTGAAGCTTTCTTT.

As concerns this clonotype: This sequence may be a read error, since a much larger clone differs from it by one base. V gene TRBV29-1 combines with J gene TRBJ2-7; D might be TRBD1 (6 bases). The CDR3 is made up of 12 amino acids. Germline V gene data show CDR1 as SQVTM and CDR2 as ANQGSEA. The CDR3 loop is CNVDTGLYEQYF. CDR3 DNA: TGCAACGTTGACACAGGGCTCTACGAGCAGTACTTC.

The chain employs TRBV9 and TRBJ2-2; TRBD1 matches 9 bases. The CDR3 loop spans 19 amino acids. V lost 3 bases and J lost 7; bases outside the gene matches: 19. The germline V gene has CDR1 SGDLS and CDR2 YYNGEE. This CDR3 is CASSASRGMGQGEIGELFF. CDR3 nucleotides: TGTGCCAGCAGCGCCTCCCGAGGGATGGGACAGGGCGAAATCGGGGAGCTGTTTTTT.

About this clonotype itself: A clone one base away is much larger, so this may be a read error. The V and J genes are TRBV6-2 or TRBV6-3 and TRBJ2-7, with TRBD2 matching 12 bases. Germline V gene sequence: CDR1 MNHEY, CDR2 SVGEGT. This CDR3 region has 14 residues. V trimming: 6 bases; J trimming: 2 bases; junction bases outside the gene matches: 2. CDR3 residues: CASRTSGRAYEQYF. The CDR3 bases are TGTGCCAGCAGGACTAGCGGGAGAGCCTACGAGCAGTACTTC.